Sequencing of this TCR beta chain was carried out in a study of brain T cells in children with intractable seizures. Only cases whose brain tissue showed the highest T cell transcript signatures were sequenced. Pre-surgery treatment included at least one anti-epileptic drug. About this clone: Its target is not known.

Germline CDR1 is SGHDN and CDR2 is FVKESK. This CDR3 has 24 residues. With 4 bases removed from V and 13 bases from J, the gap between germline ends came to 53 bases. Study-level results: Absence of clones before surgery may stem from lower sequencing depth.

This table comes from immunoSEQ multiplex PCR, and its TCRdb copy is limited to in-frame clones, with some not included. The sample yields 100,000 to 120,000 clones, 90% to 95% seen once. The clonotype comes from a boy in the first two years of life with hemimegalencephaly and intractable seizures. This chain uses TRBV14 with TRBJ2-7, with D maybe TRBD2 (5 bases). Sample: peripheral blood, taken at surgery. In DNA, the CDR3 is TGTGCCAGCAGCCTCCAGTCCGGACGGTCTCACGATGATTCAGGTAGAGGAGGTGCTTTTACAAAATACTTC. Translating gives CASSLQSGRSHDDSGRGGAFTKYF. Variable domain in full (rest from reference TRBV14 and TRBJ2-7): EAGVTQFPSHSVIEKGQTVTLRCDPISGHDNLYWYRRVMGKEIKFLLHFVKESKQDESGMPNNRFLAERTGGTYSTLKVQPAELEDSGVYFCASSLQSGRSHDDSGRGGAFTKYFGPGTRLTVT.